These T cell receptor beta chains were read from a single sample in a study of T cell repertoires in cytomegalovirus infection. TCRdb recomputed calls from the reads with MiXCR, one row per CDR3 protein. The sample carries about 260,000 distinct CDR3 sequences, roughly 10% recorded once. The material sequenced was PBMCs. Source of these receptors: a human donor in good health (CMV status not recorded). Some clones in this sample may be carry-over from other donors' samples. CDR3s include the opening cysteine and the closing phenylalanine or tryptophan. Each record gives: J gene, D gene, V gene, clone size, CDR3 DNA, CDR3 protein. D genes are given only for firm matches. A clone size is listed for some rows: how often the clone was seen (once, few, many), or a class if it is expanded.

J: TRBJ2-6; D: TRBD1; V: TRBV10-2; size: few; DNA: TGCGCCAGCAGCGGACAGGGGGCGAGCCCTGGGGCCAACGTCCTGACTTTC; CDR3: CASSGQGASPGANVLTF
J: TRBJ2-3; D: -; V: TRBV4-3; size: many; DNA: TGCGCCAGCAGCTACCGGATAGGAAGCACAGATACGCAGTATTTT; CDR3: CASSYRIGSTDTQYF
J: TRBJ1-5; D: -; V: TRBV19; size: -; DNA: TGTGCCAGTAGTACCCAGACAGGAGCAGGGCAGCCCCAGCATTTT; CDR3: CASSTQTGAGQPQHF
J: TRBJ1-1; D: -; V: TRBV20-1; size: -; DNA: TGCAGTGCTCCTCATACAGGGCTAAGGACTGAAGCTTTCTTT; CDR3: CSAPHTGLRTEAFF
J: TRBJ2-1; D: -; V: TRBV6-6; size: -; DNA: TGTGCCAGCAGTCCACCGACTAGAGCCAATGAGCAGTTCTTC; CDR3: CASSPPTRANEQFF
J: TRBJ2-3; D: -; V: TRBV12-3/TRBV12-4; size: many; DNA: TGTGCCAGCAGCCCGACACGGAGCACAGATACGCAGTATTTT; CDR3: CASSPTRSTDTQYF
J: TRBJ2-1; D: TRBD2; V: TRBV7-2; size: many; DNA: TGTGCCAGCAGCTTAACTAGCGGGGGGTCCAATGAGCAGTTCTTC; CDR3: CASSLTSGGSNEQFF
J: TRBJ2-7; D: -; V: TRBV6-2/TRBV6-3; size: many; DNA: TGTGCCAGCAGTCTTTTCTTCTACGAGCAGTACTTC; CDR3: CASSLFFYEQYF
J: TRBJ1-2; D: -; V: TRBV14; size: -; DNA: TGTGCCAGCAGCCCACTCACAGGCTATGGCTACACCTTC; CDR3: CASSPLTGYGYTF
J: TRBJ1-5; D: -; V: TRBV4-1; size: -; DNA: TGCGCCAGCAGCCCTGAGGGGGTTCAGCCCCAGCATTTT; CDR3: CASSPEGVQPQHF
J: TRBJ1-5; D: TRBD1; V: TRBV10-2; size: few; DNA: TGCGCCAGCAGTGACCCCGCCCGGCAGGGGGCCCGACCCCAGCATTTT; CDR3: CASSDPARQGARPQHF
J: TRBJ2-7; D: TRBD2; V: TRBV7-2; size: few; DNA: TGTGCCAGCAGCTTGTATCGGGGGGTTTACGAGCAGTACTTC; CDR3: CASSLYRGVYEQYF
J: TRBJ2-5; D: -; V: TRBV5-1; size: many; DNA: TGCGCCAGCAGCCCAGGACTGGACCAAGAGACCCAGTACTTC; CDR3: CASSPGLDQETQYF
J: TRBJ2-5; D: TRBD2; V: TRBV20-1; size: many; DNA: TGCAGTGCCCAACTCCCAGCGGGGCACCAAGAGACCCAGTACTTC; CDR3: CSAQLPAGHQETQYF
J: TRBJ2-5; D: TRBD2; V: TRBV28; size: -; DNA: TGTGCCAGCAGTTTACCCAGCGGGGGACAAGAGACCCAGTACTTC; CDR3: CASSLPSGGQETQYF